The rows below give T cell receptor beta chains drawn from one sample of a study of Ad26.COV2.S vaccination and SARS-CoV-2 variants. The protocol was immunoSEQ multiplex PCR, while the TCRdb copy is restricted to in-frame clones and leaves out a portion. The sample consists of about 330,000 clones, 90% of them appearing once. Specimen: peripheral blood, collected in a trial of Ad26.COV2.S vaccine versus placebo. These receptors all stem from a person between 18 and 59 years old who received the Ad26.COV2.S COVID-19 vaccine or a placebo. Both conserved end residues are part of each CDR3. The D gene is left open where the match is weak. Clone sizes are given selectively: once, few, many, or a class where the clone is expanded.

D gene	clone size	V gene	J gene	CDR3 DNA	CDR3 protein
.	.	TRBV6-1	TRBJ1-6	TGTGCCAGCAGTGAAAGCACAGGAGTAAATTCACCCCTCCACTTT	CASSESTGVNSPLHF
.	.	TRBV6-1	TRBJ1-1	TGTGCCAGCATAAGGGGGTCAGGGAACACTGAAGCTTTCTTT	CASIRGSGNTEAFF
TRBD1	.	TRBV7-9	TRBJ1-5	TGTGCCAGCAGCCCGGGACAGGTCGGAGGGAATCAGCCCCAGCATTTT	CASSPGQVGGNQPQHF
.	.	TRBV3-1/TRBV3-2	TRBJ1-2	TGTGCCAGCAGCCAAGGGGCAGCGGGCTCCTATGGCTACACCTTC	CASSQGAAGSYGYTF
.	.	TRBV6-5	TRBJ1-4	TGTGCCAGCAGTTACTCGCGACAGGTTACTAATGAAAAACTGTTTTTT	CASSYSRQVTNEKLFF
.	.	TRBV7-2	TRBJ2-3	TGTGCCAGCAGCTTGCGGGATACGCAGTATTTT	CASSLRDTQYF
TRBD1	.	TRBV27	TRBJ1-2	TGTGCCAGCACCGAACAGGGGAACTATGGCTACACCTTC	CASTEQGNYGYTF
TRBD2	.	TRBV5-6	TRBJ2-1	TGTGCCAGCAGCCCCAACTGGATTAGCGGGAGTACCTACAATGAGCAGTTCTTC	CASSPNWISGSTYNEQFF
.	.	TRBV14	TRBJ1-1	TGTGCCAGCACCGCGACGATGCGGACTGAAGCTTTCTTT	CASTATMRTEAFF
.	.	TRBV30	TRBJ2-1	TGTGCCTGGAGTACCCGTGATGGCGGTAGCTCCTACAATGAGCAGTTCTTC	CAWSTRDGGSSYNEQFF
TRBD1	.	TRBV19	TRBJ2-1	TGTGCCACGGCCCCGGACAGGTTTGTAGGTGAGCAGTTCTTC	CATAPDRFVGEQFF
TRBD1	once	TRBV25-1	TRBJ1-5	TGTGCCAGCAGTGAGGGGCGGACAGGGCAGCCCCAGCATTTT	CASSEGRTGQPQHF
TRBD1	.	TRBV28	TRBJ2-3	TGTGCCAGCAGTTTAACAGGGGTGCGAGATACGCAGTATTTT	CASSLTGVRDTQYF
.	.	TRBV6-1	TRBJ1-4	TGTGCCAGCAGTGAAGCGACCACGCAGGCAACTGAAAAACTGTTTTTT	CASSEATTQATEKLFF
.	.	TRBV7-9	TRBJ1-1	TGTGCCAGCAGCTTACTTAGGGCGGGGGACACTGAAGCTTTCTTT	CASSLLRAGDTEAFF
.	.	TRBV9	TRBJ1-2	TGTGCCAGCAGCGTAGGACACCGATCTAACTATGGCTACACCTTC	CASSVGHRSNYGYTF
.	.	TRBV7-9	TRBJ2-4	TGTGCCAGCAGCTTAGGCCCTCTATGGGATCTAGCCAAAAACATTCAGTACTTC	CASSLGPLWDLAKNIQYF
.	.	TRBV4-3	TRBJ2-2	TGCGCCAGCAGCCAAGAACCGATTCCAGCGGCGAACACCGGGGAGCTGTTTTTT	CASSQEPIPAANTGELFF
.	.	TRBV18	TRBJ2-6	TGTGCCAGCTCACCACAGGTCAGCTCTGGGGCCAACGTCCTGACTTTC	CASSPQVSSGANVLTF
.	.	TRBV21-1	TRBJ1-3	TGTGCCAGCAGCAAAGGGTGGGCTGGAAACACCATATATTTT	CASSKGWAGNTIYF
.	.	TRBV4-1	TRBJ1-5	TGCGCCAGCAGCCAAGCCCAGGGATCTCAGCCCCAGCATTTT	CASSQAQGSQPQHF
.	.	TRBV6-6	TRBJ1-1	TGTGCCACCTTTGTTCAGGTGAACACTGAAGCTTTCTTT	CATFVQVNTEAFF
.	.	TRBV5-1	TRBJ1-5	TGCGCCAGCAGCCTCCTCGGACGGCACAATCAGCCCCAGCATTTT	CASSLLGRHNQPQHF
.	.	TRBV18	TRBJ1-2	TGTGCCAGCTCAAGTGGGCCGGGGGCCGGCTATGGCTACACCTTC	CASSSGPGAGYGYTF
TRBD1	few	TRBV29-1	TRBJ1-4	TGCAGCGCCGCGGGACAGGGGTCGGAAAAACTGTTTTTT	CSAAGQGSEKLFF
TRBD2	.	TRBV7-3	TRBJ2-1	TGTGCCAGCAGCGAGCGGGACTCACTCAATGAGCAGTTCTTC	CASSERDSLNEQFF
.	.	TRBV2	TRBJ2-6	TGTGCCAGCAGTTCGGGGGCTGGGGCCAACGTCCTGACTTTC	CASSSGAGANVLTF
TRBD2	.	TRBV18	TRBJ2-5	TGTGCCAGCTCACCAATGGGACTAGCGGACGGTGGGGAGACCCAGTACTTC	CASSPMGLADGGETQYF
TRBD1	.	TRBV5-5	TRBJ2-1	TGTGCCAGCAGCTTGGGCCCCGGGACAGGAAGCAATGAGCAGTTCTTC	CASSLGPGTGSNEQFF
TRBD1	.	TRBV4-3	TRBJ1-2	TGCGCCAGCAGCCAAGGCCCCCAGACAGGGTTGAGATATGGCTACACCTTC	CASSQGPQTGLRYGYTF
.	few	TRBV7-9	TRBJ1-1	TGTGCCACTGCAGGAGGCCGAAACACTGAAGCTTTCTTT	CATAGGRNTEAFF
.	.	TRBV5-6	TRBJ1-2	TGTGCCAGCAGCTTGGGTGGCGGGTCCGACGTTATCCATGGCTACACCTTC	CASSLGGGSDVIHGYTF
TRBD1	.	TRBV7-2	TRBJ1-5	TGTGCCAGCAGGACAGGGGGCAATCAGCCCCAGCATTTT	CASRTGGNQPQHF
.	.	TRBV18	TRBJ1-5	TGTGCCAGCTCACTCACGGACAATCAGCCCCAGCATTTT	CASSLTDNQPQHF
.	.	TRBV2	TRBJ1-2	TGTGCCAGCAGTGAATATGACTATGGCTACACCTTC	CASSEYDYGYTF
.	.	TRBV4-1	TRBJ2-7	TGCGCCAGCAGCCAAGGGCCGTCACGGGACGACGAGCAGTACTTC	CASSQGPSRDDEQYF
.	.	TRBV6-2/TRBV6-3	TRBJ2-2	TGTGCCAGCAGTCAACTACCCGGGGAGCTGTTTTTT	CASSQLPGELFF
TRBD2	.	TRBV20-1	TRBJ2-1	TGCAGTGCTAGTGGGAGGGAGCGGAATGAGCAGTTCTTC	CSASGRERNEQFF
.	.	TRBV9	TRBJ2-5	TGTGCCAGCAGCGGAGGCCATCCGGCGGACCAAGAGACCCAGTACTTC	CASSGGHPADQETQYF
TRBD2	.	TRBV25-1	TRBJ2-2	TGTGCCAGCAGTCAATTACTAGCGGGAGGCCTCGGGGAGCTGTTTTTT	CASSQLLAGGLGELFF
.	.	TRBV12-3/TRBV12-4	TRBJ1-4	TGTGCCAGCAGTTTTCATGAAAAACTGTTTTTT	CASSFHEKLFF
.	.	TRBV10-3	TRBJ1-2	TGTGCCATCAGTGAGTCGTCGTCCGGAGGGGATCGCGGCTACACCTTC	CAISESSSGGDRGYTF
TRBD1	.	TRBV19	TRBJ1-2	TGTGCCAGTAGTATATCAGGGGGCAATGGCTACACCTTC	CASSISGGNGYTF
.	.	TRBV21-1	TRBJ2-7	TGTGCCAGTTCCCCTGCGGAGGGGGAGAACGAGCAGTACTTC	CASSPAEGENEQYF
TRBD1	.	TRBV3-1/TRBV3-2	TRBJ2-2	TGTGCCAGCAGCGGTTGGGGGACAGGGGATACCGGGGAGCTGTTTTTT	CASSGWGTGDTGELFF
TRBD2	.	TRBV29-1	TRBJ2-1	TGCAGCGTTACGGCTAGCGGGGACAGTGAGCAGTTCTTC	CSVTASGDSEQFF
TRBD2	.	TRBV4-3	TRBJ2-3	TGCGCCAGCAGCCAACTACTAGCGGGGGGGCCTGATAGCACAGATACGCAGTATTTT	CASSQLLAGGPDSTDTQYF